This is a list of T cell receptor beta chains from one sample in a study of vaccination effects on CD4 cells after COVID-19. Their specific antigens are unknown. Sequencing was performed with immunoSEQ multiplex PCR; in TCRdb, only in-frame clones are kept and a portion is missing. Here the sample spans 35,000 to 45,000 clones, approximately 68% being singletons. The material sequenced was CD4+ T cells from PBMCs cultured with HCoV-OC43 spike peptides, taken before COVID-19 vaccination. These receptors all come from a human donor who received a COVID-19 vaccine. Each CDR3 is given with its conserved first and last residue. The D gene is left open where the match is weak. Size is stated for part of the rows, as once, few or many counts, or as a class when the clone is expanded.

TRBJ1-5 | NA | NA | TRBV19 | TGTGCCAGTAGTATGACTTGGGGGGCTCTACAGCCCCAGCATTTT | CASSMTWGALQPQHF
TRBJ2-5 | TRBD1 | NA | TRBV2 | TGTGCCAGCTTCCGGGACAGGGGGCTCGGGGAGACCCAGTACTTC | CASFRDRGLGETQYF
TRBJ1-2 | NA | NA | TRBV27 | TGTGCCAGCAGTTTATCCAAAGACGGTTCGGGCACCTTC | CASSLSKDGSGTF
TRBJ1-6 | NA | few | TRBV30 | TGTGCCTGGGCGGCAGGGCTGATTTCACCCCTCCACTTT | CAWAAGLISPLHF
TRBJ1-1 | TRBD1 | few | TRBV18 | TGTGCCAGCTCACTAGGACAGGAATCTGTAGCTTTCTTT | CASSLGQESVAFF
TRBJ1-5 | TRBD1 | few | TRBV6-5 | TGTGCCAGCGCGGGACAGCAGAATCAGCCCCAGCATTTT | CASAGQQNQPQHF
TRBJ1-4 | TRBD1 | hyperexpanded | TRBV29-1 | TGCAGCGCCCAACAGGGGGCTAATGAAAAACTGTTTTTT | CSAQQGANEKLFF
TRBJ2-1 | TRBD1 | NA | TRBV10-3 | TGTGCCATCACTCCAGGGGGCAACTACAATGAGCAGTTCTTC | CAITPGGNYNEQFF
TRBJ2-7 | NA | NA | TRBV10-1 | TGCGCCAGCAGTGACCGGGACCTCTACTCCTACGAGCAGTACTTC | CASSDRDLYSYEQYF
TRBJ2-3 | NA | few | TRBV19 | TGTGCCAGTAGCGGGCGGACGGCAGCTAGCACAGATACGCAGTATTTT | CASSGRTAASTDTQYF
TRBJ2-7 | NA | NA | TRBV5-5 | TGTGCCAGCAGCTCGGGCTGGACCCCCGAGCAGTACTTC | CASSSGWTPEQYF
TRBJ1-1 | NA | few | TRBV28 | TGTGCCAGCAGTCCCGCCTGGGGGACTACGAACACTGAAGCTTTCTTT | CASSPAWGTTNTEAFF
TRBJ1-1 | NA | NA | TRBV18 | TGTGCCAGCTCACCACCGGGAGGGTCCACTGAAGCTTTCTTT | CASSPPGGSTEAFF
TRBJ2-7 | TRBD1 | many | TRBV5-1 | TGCGCCAGCAGTTGGACAGGGTCGGGCTACGAGCAGTACTTC | CASSWTGSGYEQYF
TRBJ2-3 | NA | few | TRBV18 | TGTGCCAGCTCACTAGGGGGCGGGGGTCTGCGGACCCGTAGACCCAAAAGCACAGATACGCAGTATTTT | CASSLGGGGLRTRRPKSTDTQYF
TRBJ1-1 | NA | NA | TRBV7-9 | TGTGCCAGCAGCTCCCTTTTAGAAGCTTTCTTT | CASSSLLEAFF
TRBJ2-1 | NA | few | TRBV15 | TGTGCCACCAGCAGACTCGACAGATACAATGAGCAGTTCTTC | CATSRLDRYNEQFF
TRBJ1-1 | NA | NA | TRBV18 | TGTGCCAGCTCACCACCAAGTTTGGGGAACACTGAAGCTTTCTTT | CASSPPSLGNTEAFF
TRBJ1-2 | TRBD1 | few | TRBV5-1 | TGCGCCAGCAGCCCGGGACAGGGGGAGGATGGCTACACCTTC | CASSPGQGEDGYTF
TRBJ1-5 | NA | few | TRBV14 | TGTGCCAGCAGCCAAGATTCGGTGTCACCCCAGCATTTT | CASSQDSVSPQHF
TRBJ2-5 | NA | few | TRBV14 | TGTGCCAGCAGCCCTATTCCGGAGCGCAGGGAGACCCAGTACTTC | CASSPIPERRETQYF
TRBJ1-2 | TRBD1 | few | TRBV15 | TGTGCCACCAGCAGAGACCGGGACAGGGGATATGGCTACACCTTC | CATSRDRDRGYGYTF
TRBJ2-2 | NA | NA | TRBV25-1 | TGTGCCAGCATGACGACGGAGGGCACCGGGGAGCTGTTTTTT | CASMTTEGTGELFF
TRBJ2-2 | TRBD2 | NA | TRBV6-5 | TGTGCCAGCAGCATAGGACTAGAAGCGACTTGGGAGCTGTTTTTT | CASSIGLEATWELFF
TRBJ2-7 | NA | NA | TRBV4-2 | TGTGCCAGCAGCCAAGACTCGGGGAACTCCTACGAGCAGTACTTC | CASSQDSGNSYEQYF
TRBJ2-6 | NA | NA | TRBV20-1 | TGCAGTAGCTTGTCGGCCAACGTCCTGACTTTC | CSSLSANVLTF
TRBJ2-5 | NA | NA | TRBV13 | TGTGCCAGCAGCTTAATTAGGACACAAGAGACCCAGTACTTC | CASSLIRTQETQYF
TRBJ1-6 | TRBD1 | NA | TRBV2 | TGTGCCAGCAGTGGGGACAGCAAAAATTCACCCCTCCACTTT | CASSGDSKNSPLHF
TRBJ1-1 | TRBD1 | once | TRBV25-1 | TGTGCCAGCCGGGTGCGGGACAGGGGGCGCGTTGGCACTGAAGCTTTCTTT | CASRVRDRGRVGTEAFF
TRBJ1-2 | NA | NA | TRBV4-1 | TGCGCCAGCAGCCGTTTCGGGGCCACCCTTGGCTACACCTTC | CASSRFGATLGYTF
TRBJ2-1 | TRBD2 | NA | TRBV10-2 | TGCGCCAGCAGTACTAGCGGGTTGGGACATGAGCAGTTCTTC | CASSTSGLGHEQFF
TRBJ2-1 | NA | NA | TRBV7-9 | TGTGCCAGCAGCTTAGAAGGCGGAAGCTCCTACAATGAGCAGTTCTTC | CASSLEGGSSYNEQFF
TRBJ2-2 | TRBD1 | NA | TRBV5-1 | TGCGCCAGCGGGGGGACAGGGGTCGGCGGCGGGGAGCTGTTTTTT | CASGGTGVGGGELFF
TRBJ2-3 | TRBD1 | NA | TRBV5-4 | TGTGCCAGCAGGGAGAGGACAGGGGACACGCTCAGTGATACGCAGTATTTT | CASRERTGDTLSDTQYF
TRBJ1-1 | NA | medium-sized | TRBV11-2 | TGTGCCAGCAGCTTCGCGACCGGGACCCGCGAAGCTTTCTTT | CASSFATGTREAFF